Listed here are 29 T cell receptor beta chains from one sample, sequenced in a study of T-cell memory formation after mild COVID-19. TCRdb processed the 5' RACE reads anew with MiXCR; each CDR3 protein has one entry. Counted here are hundreds of thousands of distinct CDR3 sequences, around 30% occurring once; the ten biggest clones make up roughly 12%. Sequences were obtained from PBMCs or a T cell subset sorted from them (not recorded which). The receptors were sampled from an adult woman who had mild COVID-19 (a few samples of this study predate the infection). Cell type and time point are not known.

J is TRBJ1-2 and V is TRBV15; D gene uncertain. The CDR3 has 13 amino acids. From germline, CDR1 is LNHNV and CDR2 YYDKDF (reference sequence). V shed 0 bases and J shed 6 bases, with 8 bases lying between them. The CDR3 loop reads CATSREKGDGYTF. DNA for the CDR3: TGTGCCACCAGCAGAGAGAAGGGAGATGGCTACACCTTC.

This clonotype turned up a few times. DNA for the CDR3: TGTGCCAGCAGCCTCCAACAGGGGTTAGCCTACAATGAGCAGTTCTTC. It is translated as CASSLQQGLAYNEQFF. The chain combines TRBV4-2 with TRBJ2-1; 7 nucleotides agree with TRBD1. The CDR3 loop spans 16 amino acids. The germline V gene has CDR1 LGHNA and CDR2 YNFKEQ. V dropped 4 bases and J dropped 2; count of bases not matched to a gene: 8.

Only a few counts were recorded for this clonotype. The V and J genes are TRBV6-1 and TRBJ2-3; D remains ambiguous. There are 14 residues in the CDR3. CDR1 is MNHNS and CDR2 is SASEGT in the germline V gene. The V end lost 2 bases, the J end lost 1 base, and 7 bases lay between the germline ends. Here the CDR3 reads CASSEWTRTDTQYF. Written as DNA, the CDR3 is TGTGCCAGCAGTGAATGGACCCGCACAGATACGCAGTATTTT.

The rearrangement joins TRBV29-1 to TRBJ1-1; no clear D. The V and J ends lost 7 bases and 6 bases respectively, with 21 bases between them. The CDR3 is made up of 14 amino acids. CDR1 and CDR2 (germline): SQVTM, ANQGSEA. The CDR3 spells CSAANRAGGAEAFF. As DNA, the CDR3 is TGCAGCGCTGCGAATAGGGCCGGTGGCGCTGAAGCTTTCTTT.

This clonotype was seen only a few times. The V call is TRBV7-6, the J call TRBJ1-1; TRBD1 is a possible D gene (5 bases). V gave up 1 base and J gave up 4 bases, with 10 bases separating them. The CDR3 runs 14 residues. Germline CDR1 reads SGHVS; CDR2 reads FNYEAQ. The CDR3 is CASSLEGKGTEAFF. CDR3 nucleotides: TGTGCCAGCAGCTTAGAGGGGAAGGGCACTGAAGCTTTCTTT.

The chain carries TRBV20-1 and TRBJ2-1; 9 nucleotides line up with TRBD1. This CDR3 has 15 amino acids. Germline trimming cut 3 bases from V and 3 bases from J; bases unmatched to any gene: 6. Germline V gives CDR1 DFQATT, CDR2 SNEGSKA (reference sequence). In DNA form, the CDR3 reads TGCAGTGCTAGCCTACAGGGGGCAGGCTACAATGAGCAGTTCTTC. This encodes CSASLQGAGYNEQFF.

This clonotype was detected a few times. The chain has TRBV18 and TRBJ2-3; D is unclear. V was cut by 6 bases and J by 1 base, with 17 bases left in between. Germline V lookup: CDR1 KGHSH, CDR2 LQKENI. CDR3 length: 16 amino acids. The CDR3: CASSPSTTSGTDTQYF. Here the CDR3 DNA reads TGTGCCAGCTCGCCTAGTACAACGTCCGGCACAGATACGCAGTATTTT.

The rearrangement joins TRBV4-2 to TRBJ2-7; TRBD1 matches 7 bases. CDR3 size: 13 residues. Germline CDR1 and CDR2: LGHNA and YNFKEQ. V shed 6 bases, J shed 2 bases, and the junction held 4 bases outside the gene matches. The CDR3 DNA follows: TGTGCCAGCAGAGGGACAGCAACCTACGAGCAGTACTTC. This codes for CASRGTATYEQYF.

In this sample, this clonotype turned up once. The gene calls are TRBV2 and TRBJ2-4; TRBD1 might be the D (5 bases). This CDR3 region has 13 residues. Germline CDR1 is SNHLY and CDR2 is FYNNEI. V lost 3 bases, J lost 6 bases, and 9 bases lay in between. The CDR3: CASSDRALNIQYF. CDR3 in DNA: TGTGCCAGCAGTGACAGGGCCCTAAACATTCAGTACTTC.

This chain links TRBV5-6 with TRBJ2-5; D might be TRBD2 (5 bases). The CDR3 is 14 amino acids. The germline CDR1 and CDR2 sequences are SGHDT and YYEEEE. V was pared by 3 bases and J by 5 bases, with 14 bases between. This CDR3 reads CASSSGGSRETQYF. The CDR3 nucleotides read TGTGCCAGCAGCTCCGGAGGTTCAAGGGAGACCCAGTACTTC.

The chain has TRBV14 and TRBJ1-6; 9 bases fit TRBD1. This CDR3 has 15 amino acids. In germline, CDR1 is SGHDN, CDR2 FVKESK. Trimming took 2 bases from V and 7 from J; bases not matched to a gene: 3. The CDR3 nucleotides are TGTGCCAGCAGCCAAACCACAGGGGGCAATTCACCCCTCCACTTT. It yields the protein CASSQTTGGNSPLHF.

The CDR3 loop is CATSDSNSPGYGYTF. CDR3 in DNA: TGTGCCACCAGTGATTCGAACAGCCCAGGCTATGGCTACACCTTC. The rearrangement uses TRBV24-1 and TRBJ1-2; no firm D call. The CDR3 extends over 15 amino acids. V dropped 2 bases and J dropped 4 bases, with 13 bases sitting between them. Germline lookup yields CDR1 KGHDR and CDR2 SFDVKD.

The V call is TRBV4-1, the J call TRBJ1-1; D is unclear. Germline V gene lookup returns CDR1 MGHRA and CDR2 YSYEKL. V was trimmed by 3 bases and J by 3 bases, leaving 20 bases between them. The CDR3 covers 17 residues. The DNA for the CDR3 is TGCGCCAGCAGCCAGGCGGGTGGTTGGTCGAGGGACACTGAAGCTTTCTTT. Protein: CASSQAGGWSRDTEAFF.

The table lists this clonotype with a few counts. The genes are TRBV7-9 and TRBJ2-1; 11 positions agree with TRBD2. V lost 3 bases, J lost 6 bases, and 16 bases stayed unmatched. Germline values: CDR1 SEHNR, CDR2 FQNEAQ (reference sequence). CDR3 length: 19 amino acids. The DNA for the CDR3 is TGTGCCAGCAGCTTCCCCCAGGGTGGTGGGGGACTAGCGGCCAATGAGCAGTTCTTC. Translation: CASSFPQGGGGLAANEQFF.

The chain combines TRBV5-1 with TRBJ1-4, with D unclear. Trimming removed 3 bases at V and 6 bases at J, with 12 bases between. There are 14 residues in the CDR3. CDR1 and CDR2 from the germline V gene are SGHRS and YFSETQ. CDR3 in DNA: TGCGCCAGCAGCTCAGGCTCCTGGGATGAAAAACTGTTTTTT. Residues: CASSSGSWDEKLFF.

CDR3 DNA sequence: TGTGCCAGCAGCTCTATAGGGGACACCGGGGAGCTGTTTTTT. It is translated as CASSSIGDTGELFF. The V call is TRBV7-9, the J call TRBJ2-2, with D possibly matching TRBD1 (5 bases). Germline V gene sequence: CDR1 SEHNR, CDR2 FQNEAQ (reference sequence). This CDR3 has 14 residues. V was trimmed by 4 bases and J by 3 bases, leaving 9 bases between them.

This clonotype was recorded a few times. V is TRBV9 and J is TRBJ2-7; 10 nucleotides align to TRBD2. The J segment lost 0 bases and the V segment lost 3 bases, leaving 3 bases of the junction unmatched. Germline loops: CDR1 SGDLS, CDR2 YYNGEE. The CDR3 sequence is 15 residues long. The CDR3 protein is CASSAGTSVSYEQYF. CDR3 coding DNA: TGTGCCAGCAGCGCTGGGACTAGCGTCTCCTACGAGCAGTACTTC.

This sequence joins TRBV2 and TRBJ2-1, with D hard to call. V lost 6 bases and J lost 3, with 9 bases in between. CDR3 length: 13 amino acids. Germline CDR1 and CDR2: SNHLY and FYNNEI. The CDR3 is CASRWGIYNEQFF. The CDR3 coding sequence is TGTGCCAGCAGATGGGGAATCTACAATGAGCAGTTCTTC.

The J gene is TRBJ2-7, the V gene TRBV12-3 or TRBV12-4; TRBD2 matches 9 bases. V lost 8 bases to trimming and J lost 2 bases; unmatched junction nucleotides: 13. The CDR3 totals 16 residues. Written as DNA, the CDR3 is TGTGCCAGCGGGGTCTGGGGTAGCGGGAGCGCCTACGAGCAGTACTTC. It translates to CASGVWGSGSAYEQYF.

This chain joins TRBV20-1 and TRBJ1-6; 7 bases map to TRBD1. Germline loops: CDR1 DFQATT, CDR2 SNEGSKA (reference sequence). V lost 6 bases and J lost 6; bases outside the gene matches: 5. This CDR3 has 13 residues. The CDR3 loop reads CSAPGQSNSPLHF. For the CDR3, the DNA is TGCAGTGCGCCGGGACAGAGTAATTCACCCCTCCACTTT.

The DNA of the CDR3 is TGTGCCAGTACCTGGGGAGGGGGTATCTCCTACAATGAGCAGTTCTTC. Translation gives CASTWGGGISYNEQFF. The rearrangement links TRBV19 to TRBJ2-1; D is perhaps TRBD2 (7 bases). CDR3 length: 16 residues. Germline V CDR1 and CDR2: LNHDA, SQIVND (reference sequence). The V end lost 7 bases, the J end lost 0 bases, and 16 bases lay between the germline ends.

This clonotype has a handful of counts. The rearrangement uses TRBV9 and TRBJ2-5, with D tentatively TRBD1 or TRBD2 (5 bases each). Trimming pared 4 bases from V and 4 bases from J, leaving 11 bases between. The germline CDR1 and CDR2 sequences are SGDLS and YYNGEE. CDR3 length: 13 residues. CDR3 bases: TGTGCCAGCAGCTTCCGGGACCGAGAGACCCAGTACTTC. Amino acid sequence: CASSFRDRETQYF. The whole variable domain, filled in from reference TRBV9 and TRBJ2-5, reads DSGVTQTPKHLITATGQRVTLRCSPRSGDLSVYWYQQSLDQGLQFLIQYYNGEERAKGNILERFSAQQFPDLHSELNLSSLELGDSALYFCASSFRDRETQYFGPGTRLLVL.

The J gene is TRBJ2-1, the V gene TRBV7-9, with D possibly matching TRBD1 (6 bases). There are 16 residues in the CDR3. The germline V gene has CDR1 SEHNR and CDR2 FQNEAQ (reference sequence). Deletions cut 5 bases from V and 8 bases from J, with 22 bases between. The CDR3 coding sequence is TGTGCCAGCAGCACGCATACCGGGACAACTATGGATGAGCAGTTCTTC. Protein product: CASSTHTGTTMDEQFF. Full variable domain (remainder filled in from reference TRBV7-9 and TRBJ2-1): DTGVSQNPRHKITKRGQNVTFRCDPISEHNRLYWYRQTLGQGPEFLTYFQNEAQLEKSRLLSDRFSAERPKGSFSTLEIQRTEQGDSAMYLCASSTHTGTTMDEQFFGPGTRLTVL.

The rearrangement uses TRBV9 and TRBJ2-1; 11 bases line up with TRBD1. Germline CDR1 SGDLS, CDR2 YYNGEE. V trimming: 5 bases; J trimming: 8 bases; junction bases outside the gene matches: 24. This CDR3 has 20 residues. In nucleotides, the CDR3 is TGTGCCAGCAGGCCGGGACAGGGGGGCCTTGGGGAGGATCAGAACGATGAGCAGTTCTTC. Protein: CASRPGQGGLGEDQNDEQFF.

This clonotype showed up just a few times. The chain couples TRBV7-2 to TRBJ2-1; 7 bases are a match to TRBD2. Trimming took 4 bases from V and 4 from J; bases not matched to a gene: 4. The CDR3 contains 14 residues. Germline V CDR1 and CDR2: SGHTA, FQGNSA. The CDR3 DNA sequence: TGTGCCAGCAGCTCGAAGCGGGGTTACAATGAGCAGTTCTTC. Protein sequence: CASSSKRGYNEQFF.

J is TRBJ2-1 and V is TRBV18; 10 bases line up with TRBD2. V lost 3 bases and J lost 9; bases outside the gene matches: 14. The CDR3 extends over 17 amino acids. Germline CDR1 reads KGHSH; CDR2 reads LQKENI. Here the CDR3 reads CASSPPLVAGGYPEQFF. Written as DNA, the CDR3 is TGTGCCAGCTCACCCCCATTGGTAGCGGGAGGATACCCTGAGCAGTTCTTC.

The V call is TRBV5-1, the J call TRBJ1-1, with unresolved D. Germline lookup yields CDR1 SGHRS and CDR2 YFSETQ. The CDR3 loop spans 14 amino acids. V gave up 9 bases and J gave up 1 base, with 16 bases separating them. CDR3 nucleotides: TGCGCCATTGGCCCCCCGAACGGGAACACTGAAGCTTTCTTT. As protein: CAIGPPNGNTEAFF.

This clonotype came up a few times. The rearrangement links TRBV14 to TRBJ1-2; no clear D gene. The CDR3 sequence is 13 residues long. V lost 4 bases and J 4 bases, leaving 10 bases between the germline ends. Germline V gene lookup returns CDR1 SGHDN and CDR2 FVKESK. CDR3 amino acids: CASSLGRFYGYTF. Written as DNA, the CDR3 is TGTGCCAGCAGCCTTGGGAGATTCTATGGCTACACCTTC.

This clonotype was seen many times. The chain recombines TRBV29-1 with TRBJ2-1, with 9 positions matching TRBD2. V shed 7 bases, J shed 4 bases, and the junction held 11 bases outside the gene matches. The CDR3 is 15 amino acids. Germline loops: CDR1 SQVTM, CDR2 ANQGSEA. CDR3 sequence: CSAVGLAGRYNEQFF. Here the CDR3 DNA reads TGCAGCGCCGTGGGGCTAGCGGGGCGATACAATGAGCAGTTCTTC.